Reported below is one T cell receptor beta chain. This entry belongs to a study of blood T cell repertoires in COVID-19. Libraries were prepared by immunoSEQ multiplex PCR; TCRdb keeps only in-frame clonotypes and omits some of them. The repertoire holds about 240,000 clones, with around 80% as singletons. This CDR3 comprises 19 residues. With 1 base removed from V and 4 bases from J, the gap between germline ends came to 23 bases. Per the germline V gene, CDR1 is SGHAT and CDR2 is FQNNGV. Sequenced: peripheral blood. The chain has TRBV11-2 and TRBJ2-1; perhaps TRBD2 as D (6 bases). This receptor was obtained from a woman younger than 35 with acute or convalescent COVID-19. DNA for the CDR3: TGTGCCAGCAGCTTAGGACACTACCTGGGGGAGGTGAAATACAATGAGCAGTTCTTC. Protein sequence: CASSLGHYLGEVKYNEQFF.